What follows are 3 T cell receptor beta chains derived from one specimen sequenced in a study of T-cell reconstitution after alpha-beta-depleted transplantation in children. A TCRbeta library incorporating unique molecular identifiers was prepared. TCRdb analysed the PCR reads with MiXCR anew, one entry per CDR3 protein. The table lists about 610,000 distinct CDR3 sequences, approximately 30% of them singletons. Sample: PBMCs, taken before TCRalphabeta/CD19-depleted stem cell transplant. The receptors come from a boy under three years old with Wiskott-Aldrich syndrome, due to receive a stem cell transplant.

CDR3 in amino acids: CSAQEGGARTDTQYF. CDR3 DNA sequence: TGCAGTGCACAGGAGGGCGGAGCCCGCACAGATACGCAGTATTTT. The V gene is TRBV20-1, the J gene TRBJ2-3; D may be TRBD2 (6 bases). Germline V gene lookup returns CDR1 DFQATT and CDR2 SNEGSKA (reference sequence). The CDR3 is 15 amino acids. V gave up 6 bases and J gave up 1 base, with 17 bases separating them.

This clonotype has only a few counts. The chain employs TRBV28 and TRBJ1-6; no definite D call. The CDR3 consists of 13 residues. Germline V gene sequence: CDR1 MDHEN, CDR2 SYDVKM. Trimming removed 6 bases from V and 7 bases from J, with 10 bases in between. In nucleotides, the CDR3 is TGTGCCAGCAGCTTGAACGGAAATTCACCCCTCCACTTT. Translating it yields CASSLNGNSPLHF.

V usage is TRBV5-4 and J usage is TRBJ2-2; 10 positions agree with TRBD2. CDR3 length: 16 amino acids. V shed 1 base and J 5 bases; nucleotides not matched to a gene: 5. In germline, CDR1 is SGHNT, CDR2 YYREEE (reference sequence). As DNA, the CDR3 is TGTGCCAGCAGCTTGCCCCGAGCGGGAGGGACCGGGGAGCTGTTTTTT. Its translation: CASSLPRAGGTGELFF.